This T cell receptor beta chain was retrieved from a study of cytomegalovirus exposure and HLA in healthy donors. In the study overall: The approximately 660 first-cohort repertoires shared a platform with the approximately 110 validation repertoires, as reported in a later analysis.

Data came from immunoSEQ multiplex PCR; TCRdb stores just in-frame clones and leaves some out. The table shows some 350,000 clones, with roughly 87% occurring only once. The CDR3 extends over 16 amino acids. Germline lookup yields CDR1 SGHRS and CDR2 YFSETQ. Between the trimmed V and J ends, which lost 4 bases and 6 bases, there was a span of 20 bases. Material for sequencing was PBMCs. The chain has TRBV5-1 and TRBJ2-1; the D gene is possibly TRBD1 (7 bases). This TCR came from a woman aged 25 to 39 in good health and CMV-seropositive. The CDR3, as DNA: TGCGCCAGCAGCATGGGACAGACCGCGGGAATCAATGAGCAGTTCTTC. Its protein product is CASSMGQTAGINEQFF.